This T cell receptor (beta chain) was identified during a study of T cell responses to AZD1222 COVID-19 vaccine. General observations from the study: Targets within unmutated variant regions were reportedly found for nearly half of spike-specific TCRs. Every sample of the repertoires postdated the peak T cell response. Mostly white British, mostly female donors; authors suggested clonal diversity may be underestimated.

There are 16 residues in the CDR3. V was shortened by 3 bases and J by 4 bases, with 13 bases between the two germline ends. In germline, CDR1 is LGHDT, CDR2 YNNKEL (reference sequence). This table comes from immunoSEQ multiplex PCR, and its TCRdb copy is limited to in-frame clones, with some not included. The sample includes around 100,000 clones, 89% of them seen just once. With regard to this clone: Antigen unknown. The conserved closing phenylalanine or tryptophan is absent in this CDR3, likely reflecting a read error.

The TCR originated in an adult in good health. The chain links TRBV3-1 (or the pseudogene TRBV3-2) to TRBJ1-6; D remains unclear. The material sequenced was peripheral blood, taken on day 0 of AZD1222 vaccination. The CDR3 bases are TGTGCCAGCAGCCATGCAAGTACTGGTTATAATTCACCCCTCCACCTT. It codes for CASSHASTGYNSPLHL.